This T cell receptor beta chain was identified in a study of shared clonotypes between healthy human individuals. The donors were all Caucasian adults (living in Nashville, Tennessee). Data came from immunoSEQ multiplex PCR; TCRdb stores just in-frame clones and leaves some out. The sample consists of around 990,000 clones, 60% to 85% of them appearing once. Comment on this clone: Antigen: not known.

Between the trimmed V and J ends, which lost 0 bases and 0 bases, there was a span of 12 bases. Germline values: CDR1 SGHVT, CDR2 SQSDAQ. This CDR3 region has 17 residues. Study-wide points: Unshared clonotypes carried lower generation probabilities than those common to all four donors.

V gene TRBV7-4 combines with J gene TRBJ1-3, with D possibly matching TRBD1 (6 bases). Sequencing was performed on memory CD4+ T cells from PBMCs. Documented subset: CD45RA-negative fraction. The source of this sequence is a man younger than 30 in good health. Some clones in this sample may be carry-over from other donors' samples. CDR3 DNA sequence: TGTGCCAGCAGCTTAGCCGGGACACGGAGCTCTGGAAACACCATATATTTT. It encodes CASSLAGTRSSGNTIYF.